The 13 T cell receptor beta chains presented below share a single source sample, sequenced in a study of blood T cell repertoires in COVID-19 (dated by TCRdb to 2019 to 2021). Library generation was performed with the immunoSEQ multiplex PCR assay. TCRdb stores this immuneACCESS table with in-frame sequences only. Part of the clones is absent; in the studies checked, under half of the shortfall reflects unresolved V genes, and no reason is known for the rest. Recorded for this sample are 140,000 to 150,000 clones; around 80% of them occurred a single time. 3.5% to 4% of the sample goes to the ten largest clones. The sequencing sample was made of peripheral blood. Receptor source: a man aged 65 to 85 who had recovered from COVID-19.

The chain joins TRBV5-1 to TRBJ2-7; 9 bases align to TRBD1. The CDR3 runs to 15 residues. V lost 1 base to trimming and J lost 3 bases; unmatched junction nucleotides: 5. Germline lookup yields CDR1 SGHRS and CDR2 YFSETQ. CDR3 nucleotides: TGCGCCAGCAGCTTGCCGGGACAGGGAGACTACGAGCAGTACTTC. It specifies CASSLPGQGDYEQYF.

The gene calls are TRBV2 and TRBJ1-1, with 9 bases matching TRBD1. The CDR3 contains 14 residues. Per the germline V gene, CDR1 is SNHLY and CDR2 is FYNNEI. The V and J ends lost 7 bases and 6 bases, in that order; junction bases with no gene match: 9. CDR3 protein: CASITGTGSSEAFF. The CDR3 nucleotides read TGTGCCAGCATAACCGGGACAGGGAGCTCTGAAGCTTTCTTT.

The CDR3 loop reads CASSHGISISYEQYF. CDR3 nucleotide sequence: TGTGCCAGCAGCCACGGGATTTCGATCTCCTACGAGCAGTACTTC. V gene TRBV3-1 (or the pseudogene TRBV3-2) combines with J gene TRBJ2-7; possibly TRBD2 for D (5 bases). Germline CDR1 and CDR2: LGHDT and YNNKEL (reference sequence). The CDR3 extends over 15 amino acids. Trimming pared 3 bases from V and 0 bases from J, leaving 12 bases between.

The V and J genes are TRBV5-8 and TRBJ1-4; TRBD1 aligns across 10 bases. Trimming took 4 bases from V and 7 from J; bases not matched to a gene: 7. The CDR3 has 15 residues. CDR1 is SGHTS, CDR2 YDEGEE, per germline. The CDR3 here is CASSRGQGYSEKLFF. CDR3 DNA: TGTGCCAGCAGCCGGGGACAGGGGTATAGTGAAAAACTGTTTTTT. The whole variable domain, remainder taken from reference TRBV5-8 and TRBJ1-4, is EAGVTQSPTHLIKTRGQQATLRCSPISGHTSVYWYQQALGLGLQFLLWYDEGEERNRGNFPPRFSGRQFPNYSSELNVNALELEDSALYLCASSRGQGYSEKLFFGSGTQLSVL.

The table lists this clone with a count of one. The chain carries TRBV9 and TRBJ2-7; possibly TRBD1 for D (5 bases). Trimming left V 0 bases short and J 1 base short, with 11 bases between. The germline gives CDR1 SGDLS, CDR2 YYNGEE. This CDR3 is built from 15 residues. Here the CDR3 reads CASSVGTDNSYEQYF. The CDR3 DNA reads as TGTGCCAGCAGCGTAGGGACGGACAATTCCTACGAGCAGTACTTC.

The rearrangement joins TRBV4-2 to TRBJ1-4; 8 nucleotides align to TRBD1. The CDR3 covers 16 residues. V was clipped by 4 bases and J by 5 bases; unmatched bases: 9. The germline V gene encodes CDR1 LGHNA and CDR2 YNFKEQ. The CDR3 DNA reads as TGTGCCAGCAGCCTTGCGGCGGACAGGGAGAATGAAAAACTGTTTTTT. It yields the protein CASSLAADRENEKLFF.

The J gene is TRBJ2-5, the V gene TRBV7-9; tentative D call: TRBD2 (5 bases). This CDR3 is 14 amino acids long. V lost 3 bases to trimming and J lost 2 bases, with 10 bases between them. The germline CDR1 and CDR2 sequences are SEHNR and FQNEAQ (reference sequence). DNA of the CDR3: TGTGCCAGCAGCTTTGGACTGGATCAAGAGACCCAGTACTTC. Its translation: CASSFGLDQETQYF.

The chain uses TRBV7-6 and TRBJ2-1; D unclear. V shed 1 base and J shed 1 base, with 11 bases lying between them. Germline V gene sequence: CDR1 SGHVS, CDR2 FNYEAQ. CDR3 size: 16 residues. CDR3 loop: CASSLDVAESYNEQFF. The CDR3 DNA is TGTGCCAGCAGCTTAGACGTGGCAGAATCCTACAATGAGCAGTTCTTC.

The table lists this clone with a few counts. The chain combines TRBV6-2 or TRBV6-3 with TRBJ2-4, with D uncertain. Germline V gives CDR1 MNHEY, CDR2 SVGEGT. The CDR3 is 15 amino acids. V lost 6 bases and J lost 2, with 14 bases in between. CDR3 sequence: CASSLVASSKNIQYF. The CDR3 region has the DNA TGTGCCAGCAGCTTAGTAGCATCCTCCAAAAACATTCAGTACTTC.

The chain has TRBV19 and TRBJ2-5; D perhaps matches TRBD2 (5 bases). The CDR3 contains 18 residues. Trimming stripped 5 bases from V and 5 bases from J, with 27 bases between. The V gene's germline CDR1 is LNHDA and CDR2 SQIVND (reference sequence). As DNA, the CDR3 is TGTGCCAGTAGTCCCCGGGGATCCCCGTGGCACCAGGCGGAGACCCAGTACTTC. Translated, it gives CASSPRGSPWHQAETQYF.

The chain combines TRBV7-9 with TRBJ1-1, with unresolved D. V lost 3 bases and J 7 bases, leaving 9 bases between the germline ends. The CDR3 is made up of 12 amino acids. The germline V gene encodes CDR1 SEHNR and CDR2 FQNEAQ (reference sequence). The CDR3 loop is CASSFGSVEAFF. The DNA of the CDR3 is TGTGCCAGCAGCTTTGGTTCGGTTGAAGCTTTCTTT.

This rearrangement joins TRBV1 to TRBJ1-5. TRBV1 corresponds to a pseudogene. The length of the CDR3 is 13 residues. The CDR3 reads CTSSHLRCQPQHF. CDR3 sequence (DNA): TGCACCAGCAGCCATTTGAGGTGTCAGCCCCAGCATTTT.

The chain uses TRBV5-1 and TRBJ1-2; D gene uncertain. Trimming shortened V by 0 bases and J by 3 bases, and 9 bases separated the two germline ends. The germline V gene has CDR1 SGHRS and CDR2 YFSETQ. The length of the CDR3 is 14 residues. The CDR3 DNA reads as TGCGCCAGCAGCTTGGTAGGGAGCGACTATGGCTACACCTTC. Protein product: CASSLVGSDYGYTF.